This T cell receptor (beta chain) was sequenced for a study of patients and donors after allogeneic stem cell transplantation. V shed 5 bases and J 8 bases; nucleotides not matched to a gene: 8. Germline CDR1 and CDR2: SGHTA and FQGNSA. This CDR3 has 15 residues. From the RT-PCR reads, TCRdb called clonotypes with MiXCR, one entry per CDR3 protein. The sample lists about 960,000 distinct CDR3 sequences, about 20% seen once, with about 6% in the top ten. The sequence came from a human donor who was either an allogeneic HSCT recipient or a stem cell or donor lymphocyte infusion donor (not recorded which). It is not recorded whose cells these are; they may come from a transplant donor. Sequenced: blood, either unsorted or a sorted T cell fraction (not recorded which). The chain carries TRBV7-2 and TRBJ1-4; 10 positions match TRBD1. The CDR3 DNA follows: TGTGCCAGCAGCAAACGGGACAGGGGAGGCGAAAAACTGTTTTTT. Amino acids: CASSKRDRGGEKLFF.